This is a list of T cell receptor beta chains from one sample in a study of blood T cell repertoires in COVID-19. Produced via immunoSEQ multiplex PCR; TCRdb's table is partial and in-frame only. Of about 61,000 clones listed, about nine tenths are singletons. The sample taken for sequencing was peripheral blood. These receptors came from a woman aged 45-65 years with active or convalescent COVID-19. Each CDR3 is given without its conserved first and last residue. D genes are given only for firm matches. Only part of the rows carry a size: once, few, many, or a class if the clone is expanded.

clone size: -
D gene: -
V gene: TRBV13
CDR3 protein: ASSSGSSYEQY

clone size: -
D gene: TRBD1
V gene: TRBV5-1
CDR3 protein: ASSLGGTANTEAF

clone size: few
D gene: TRBD2
V gene: TRBV3-1/TRBV3-2
CDR3 protein: ASSQWTSGSYEQY

clone size: -
D gene: -
V gene: TRBV27
CDR3 protein: ASSLGGAEQF

clone size: -
D gene: -
V gene: TRBV7-2
CDR3 protein: ASSFSALLRSTDTQY

clone size: -
D gene: -
V gene: TRBV30
CDR3 protein: AWSVNLVETQY

clone size: -
D gene: -
V gene: TRBV28
CDR3 protein: ASSLFQGRETQY

clone size: -
D gene: TRBD1
V gene: TRBV13
CDR3 protein: ASSLGEGANQETQY

clone size: -
D gene: -
V gene: TRBV19
CDR3 protein: ASSIAGGTYEQY

clone size: -
D gene: -
V gene: TRBV5-6
CDR3 protein: ASSLGTDYGYT

clone size: once
D gene: TRBD2
V gene: TRBV7-2
CDR3 protein: ASSRKREGHTGELF

clone size: -
D gene: TRBD1
V gene: TRBV4-1
CDR3 protein: ASSQGGQPLGTQY

clone size: -
D gene: TRBD2
V gene: TRBV5-4
CDR3 protein: ASSLRGLVNTDTQY

clone size: few
D gene: TRBD1
V gene: TRBV27
CDR3 protein: ASIEDRGANTEAF

clone size: -
D gene: -
V gene: TRBV10-3
CDR3 protein: ATLSMNTEAF

clone size: -
D gene: -
V gene: TRBV28
CDR3 protein: ASSFLEVGGEAF

clone size: -
D gene: -
V gene: TRBV19
CDR3 protein: ASSHRDGESNQPQH

clone size: -
D gene: TRBD1
V gene: TRBV19
CDR3 protein: ASSLQGPQPQH

clone size: -
D gene: TRBD2
V gene: TRBV18
CDR3 protein: ASSPLAGDNNEQF

clone size: -
D gene: TRBD2
V gene: TRBV5-6
CDR3 protein: ASSYIIAGETQY

clone size: few
D gene: -
V gene: TRBV28
CDR3 protein: ASSPYVQVVPGELF

clone size: -
D gene: TRBD2
V gene: TRBV9
CDR3 protein: ASSDFSGRREDTQY

clone size: few
D gene: TRBD2
V gene: TRBV30
CDR3 protein: AWSVWATSGPWMYEQF

clone size: -
D gene: -
V gene: TRBV5-1
CDR3 protein: ASSYTTRASSYNEQF

clone size: -
D gene: TRBD1
V gene: TRBV5-1
CDR3 protein: ASSLDRGSGEQY

clone size: -
D gene: -
V gene: TRBV25-1
CDR3 protein: ASSAHQENTEAF

clone size: -
D gene: -
V gene: TRBV12-2
CDR3 protein: ASRSLSGTGNVFTEAF

clone size: -
D gene: TRBD1
V gene: TRBV5-1
CDR3 protein: ASSFQPGQGYEQY